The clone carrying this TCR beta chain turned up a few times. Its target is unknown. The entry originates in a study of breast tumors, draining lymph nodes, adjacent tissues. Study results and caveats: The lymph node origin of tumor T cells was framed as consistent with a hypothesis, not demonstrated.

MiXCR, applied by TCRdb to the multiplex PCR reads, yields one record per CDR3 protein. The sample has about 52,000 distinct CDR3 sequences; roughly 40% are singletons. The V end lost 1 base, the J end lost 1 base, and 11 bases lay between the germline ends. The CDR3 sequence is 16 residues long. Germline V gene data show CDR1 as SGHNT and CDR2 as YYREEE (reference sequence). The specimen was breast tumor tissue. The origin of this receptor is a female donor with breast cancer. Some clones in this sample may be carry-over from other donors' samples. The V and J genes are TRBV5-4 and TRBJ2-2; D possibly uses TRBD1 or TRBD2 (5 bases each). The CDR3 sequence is CASSLSRGVNTGELFF. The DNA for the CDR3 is TGTGCCAGCAGCTTGAGCCGGGGCGTGAACACCGGGGAGCTGTTTTTT.